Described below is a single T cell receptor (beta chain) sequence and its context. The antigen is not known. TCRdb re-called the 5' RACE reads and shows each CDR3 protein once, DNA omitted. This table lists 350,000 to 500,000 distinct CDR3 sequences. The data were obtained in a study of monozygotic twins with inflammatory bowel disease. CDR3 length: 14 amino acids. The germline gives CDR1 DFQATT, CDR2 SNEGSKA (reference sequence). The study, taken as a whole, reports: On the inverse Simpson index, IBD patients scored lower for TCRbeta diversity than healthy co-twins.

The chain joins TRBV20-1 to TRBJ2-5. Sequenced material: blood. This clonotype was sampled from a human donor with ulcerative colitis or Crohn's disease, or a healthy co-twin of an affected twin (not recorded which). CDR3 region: CSARSVTGLETQYF.